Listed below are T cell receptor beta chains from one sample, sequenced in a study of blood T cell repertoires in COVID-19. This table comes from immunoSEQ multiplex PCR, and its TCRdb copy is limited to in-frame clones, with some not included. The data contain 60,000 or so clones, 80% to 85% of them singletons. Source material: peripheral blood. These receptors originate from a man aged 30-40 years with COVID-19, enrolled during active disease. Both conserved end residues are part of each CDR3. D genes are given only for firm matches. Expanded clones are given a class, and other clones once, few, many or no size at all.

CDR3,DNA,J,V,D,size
CSVEDRAGAGGYTF,TGCAGCGTTGAAGATCGGGCAGGGGCGGGCGGCTACACCTTC,TRBJ1-2,TRBV29-1,NA,NA
CASTTGASNEKLFF,TGTGCCAGCACAACAGGGGCCTCTAATGAAAAACTGTTTTTT,TRBJ1-4,TRBV28,TRBD1,NA
CASSVPGQGTWVGTGELFF,TGTGCCAGCAGCGTCCCGGGACAGGGGACTTGGGTCGGGACCGGGGAGCTGTTTTTT,TRBJ2-2,TRBV11-3,TRBD1,NA
CASSLRVRGLNQPQHF,TGTGCCAGCAGTTTACGGGTCAGGGGTTTAAATCAGCCCCAGCATTTT,TRBJ1-5,TRBV28,NA,NA
CASSRIGDRGPGGYTF,TGTGCCAGCAGCCGCATCGGGGACAGGGGGCCGGGAGGCTACACCTTC,TRBJ1-2,TRBV5-6,TRBD1,NA
CASGSGQDQETQYF,TGTGCTAGTGGCTCCGGACAGGACCAAGAGACCCAGTACTTC,TRBJ2-5,TRBV12-5,TRBD1,NA
CASRMDRNTEAFF,TGTGCCAGCAGGATGGACAGGAACACTGAAGCTTTCTTT,TRBJ1-1,TRBV2,NA,NA
CASSLSQANTEAFF,TGTGCCAGCAGCTTAAGTCAGGCGAACACTGAAGCTTTCTTT,TRBJ1-1,TRBV7-9,NA,NA
CASRPLRDTQYF,TGTGCCAGCAGGCCCCTGCGCGATACGCAGTATTTT,TRBJ2-3,TRBV28,NA,NA
CASSFFWDRGRNSPLHF,TGTGCCAGCAGTTTCTTTTGGGACAGGGGGCGAAATTCACCCCTCCACTTT,TRBJ1-6,TRBV28,TRBD1,NA
CASSSRLAGGNEQFF,TGTGCCAGCAGCTCCCGACTAGCGGGGGGCAATGAGCAGTTCTTC,TRBJ2-1,TRBV7-9,TRBD2,once
CASSQTSGGGNEQFF,TGTGCCAGCAGCCAGACTAGCGGGGGGGGGAATGAGCAGTTCTTC,TRBJ2-1,TRBV3-1/TRBV3-2,TRBD2,NA
CASSLARRARGYTF,TGTGCCAGCAGCTTAGCGCGCAGGGCCCGCGGCTACACCTTC,TRBJ1-2,TRBV7-8,NA,NA
CASRLQGAGEQYF,TGTGCCAGCAGACTACAGGGGGCGGGGGAGCAGTACTTC,TRBJ2-7,TRBV12-3/TRBV12-4,TRBD1,NA
CASRPDRVNQPQHF,TGTGCCAGCAGACCCGACAGAGTCAATCAGCCCCAGCATTTT,TRBJ1-5,TRBV6-6,NA,NA
CASSLLQETQYF,TGTGCCAGCAGCCTCCTACAAGAGACCCAGTACTTC,TRBJ2-5,TRBV11-1,NA,NA
CASSTLAGGLSGELFF,TGCGCCAGCAGCACCCTAGCGGGAGGATTAAGTGGGGAGCTGTTTTTT,TRBJ2-2,TRBV5-1,TRBD2,NA
CASSLSSGTGHYEQYF,TGTGCCAGCAGCTTGAGTTCCGGGACAGGGCATTACGAGCAGTACTTC,TRBJ2-7,TRBV7-8,TRBD1,NA
CASARDTEAFF,TGTGCTTCTGCCCGGGACACTGAAGCTTTCTTT,TRBJ1-1,TRBV30,NA,NA
CASSSTENTGELFF,TGTGCCAGCAGTTCGACAGAGAACACCGGGGAGCTGTTTTTT,TRBJ2-2,TRBV28,NA,NA
CASSRDPGQGAGELFF,TGTGCCAGCAGCCGAGACCCGGGACAGGGGGCCGGGGAGCTGTTTTTT,TRBJ2-2,TRBV6-2/TRBV6-3,TRBD1,NA
CSGSTGNIQYF,TGCAGTGGGTCGACAGGAAACATTCAGTACTTC,TRBJ2-4,TRBV20-1,NA,NA
CASSYTGWEDGYTF,TGTGCCAGCAGCTACACAGGGTGGGAAGACGGCTACACCTTC,TRBJ1-2,TRBV9,NA,NA
CASSRDTGTPWAEAFF,TGTGCCAGCAGTCGAGACACAGGGACCCCGTGGGCTGAAGCTTTCTTT,TRBJ1-1,TRBV27,NA,once
CAWSVSSGSADTQYF,TGTGCCTGGAGTGTATCTAGCGGGAGTGCAGATACGCAGTATTTT,TRBJ2-3,TRBV30,TRBD2,NA
CASSRDPGGETQYF,TGTGCCAGCAGCCGGGACCCCGGAGGGGAGACCCAGTACTTC,TRBJ2-5,TRBV9,NA,NA
CASSLATSRNTGELFF,TGCGCCAGCAGCTTGGCGACTTCGAGGAACACCGGGGAGCTGTTTTTT,TRBJ2-2,TRBV5-1,NA,NA
CASSPTVDMNTEAFF,TGTGCCAGCAGCCCAACAGTTGACATGAACACTGAAGCTTTCTTT,TRBJ1-1,TRBV7-8,NA,NA
CASSLTSGQETQYF,TGCGCCAGCAGCTTGACTAGCGGCCAAGAGACCCAGTACTTC,TRBJ2-5,TRBV5-1,TRBD2,NA
CASRKQGYNSPLHF,TGTGCCAGCAGGAAACAGGGGTATAATTCACCCCTCCACTTT,TRBJ1-6,TRBV6-5,TRBD1,few
CAIKGLEIDADTQYF,TGTGCCATCAAGGGACTCGAGATAGATGCAGATACGCAGTATTTT,TRBJ2-3,TRBV10-3,NA,NA
CASSPTGRYEQYF,TGTGCCAGCAGTCCGACAGGGAGGTACGAGCAGTACTTC,TRBJ2-7,TRBV6-5,NA,NA
CASSIGLVIDEQFF,TGTGCCAGTAGTATCGGGTTAGTAATCGATGAGCAGTTCTTC,TRBJ2-1,TRBV19,NA,NA
CASSFLTGANVLTF,TGTGCCAGCAGCTTCCTTACTGGGGCCAACGTCCTGACTTTC,TRBJ2-6,TRBV7-2,NA,NA
CASSQQGLRQETQYF,TGTGCCAGCAGTCAACAGGGGCTACGACAAGAGACCCAGTACTTC,TRBJ2-5,TRBV2,TRBD1,NA
CASSHPRQGGMNTEAFF,TGCGCCAGCAGTCACCCCAGACAGGGAGGTATGAACACTGAAGCTTTCTTT,TRBJ1-1,TRBV23-1,TRBD1,NA
CARSPEGQRRYSNQPQHF,TGTGCCAGAAGCCCGGAGGGACAGAGGAGGTATAGCAATCAGCCCCAGCATTTT,TRBJ1-5,TRBV5-3,TRBD1,NA
CASSPRTGLNEKLFF,TGTGCCAGCAGTCCTCGGACAGGCCTTAATGAAAAACTGTTTTTT,TRBJ1-4,TRBV6-5,TRBD1,NA
CASSLVSQRLNEQFF,TGTGCCAGCAGCTTAGTAAGCCAGCGTCTCAATGAGCAGTTCTTC,TRBJ2-1,TRBV7-2,NA,NA
CASRNQGGGSDTQYF,TGTGCCAGCAGAAACCAGGGAGGTGGATCAGATACGCAGTATTTT,TRBJ2-3,TRBV5-4,NA,NA
CASSLLGQGLGKPQHF,TGTGCCAGCAGTTTATTGGGACAGGGCCTCGGAAAGCCCCAGCATTTT,TRBJ1-5,TRBV28,TRBD1,NA
CASSLNHRAGANVLTF,TGTGCCAGCAGTTTAAACCACAGGGCTGGGGCCAACGTCCTGACTTTC,TRBJ2-6,TRBV27,NA,NA
CASSQFNSLPHEAFF,TGTGCCAGCAGCCAATTTAACAGTCTTCCACACGAAGCTTTCTTT,TRBJ1-1,TRBV5-8,NA,NA
CASSRRGLAGRGELFF,TGTGCCAGCAGCCGTCGTGGACTAGCGGGACGCGGGGAGCTGTTTTTT,TRBJ2-2,TRBV5-5,TRBD2,NA
CASTTWRETQYF,TGTGCCAGCACTACATGGAGAGAGACCCAGTACTTC,TRBJ2-5,TRBV21-1,NA,NA
CASSNSGTSRQETQYF,TGCGCCAGCAGCAACTCCGGGACTAGCAGACAAGAGACCCAGTACTTC,TRBJ2-5,TRBV5-1,TRBD2,few
CASSFGGQDNTGELFF,TGCGCCAGCAGCTTCGGGGGACAGGACAACACCGGGGAGCTGTTTTTT,TRBJ2-2,TRBV5-1,TRBD1,NA